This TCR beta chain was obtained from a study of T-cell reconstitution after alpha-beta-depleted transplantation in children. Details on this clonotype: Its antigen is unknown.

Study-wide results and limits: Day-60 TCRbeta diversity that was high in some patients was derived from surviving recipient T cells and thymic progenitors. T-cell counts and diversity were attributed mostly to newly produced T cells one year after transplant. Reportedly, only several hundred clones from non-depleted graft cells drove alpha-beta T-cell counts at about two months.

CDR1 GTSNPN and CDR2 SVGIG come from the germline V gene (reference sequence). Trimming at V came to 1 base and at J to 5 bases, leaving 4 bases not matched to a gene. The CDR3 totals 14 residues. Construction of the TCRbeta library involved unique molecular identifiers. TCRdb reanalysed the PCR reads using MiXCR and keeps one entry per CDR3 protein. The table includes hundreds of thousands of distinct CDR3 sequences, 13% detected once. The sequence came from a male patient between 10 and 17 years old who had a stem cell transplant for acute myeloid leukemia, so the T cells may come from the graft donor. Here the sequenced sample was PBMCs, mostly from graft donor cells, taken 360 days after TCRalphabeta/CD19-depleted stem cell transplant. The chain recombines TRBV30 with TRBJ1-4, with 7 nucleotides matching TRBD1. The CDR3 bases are TGTGCCTGGAGTGGGGACAGACTCAATGAAAAACTGTTTTTT. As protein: CAWSGDRLNEKLFF.